This TCR beta chain was obtained from a study of HIV-infected patients and healthy controls. The CDR3 consists of 17 residues. Trimming at V came to 4 bases and at J to 0 bases, leaving 9 bases not matched to a gene. Germline V lookup: CDR1 SEHNR, CDR2 FQNEAQ (reference sequence). This clonotype is labeled as medium-sized. Antigen: not known. General study findings and limits: HLA types of the donors remained undetermined.

Antiretroviral therapy had run roughly three months, about 14 weeks, before follow-up blood collection. The repertoire came from unfractionated whole blood and reflected all unsorted peripheral T cells. cDNA was made from approximately 500 ng RNA using alpha and beta constant primers. Using multiplexing indices, alpha and beta chain libraries were generated apart by chain-specific third strand synthesis. A 12-nucleotide barcode per molecule came from two concatenated random hexamers added pre-amplification. MiXCR, applied by TCRdb to the 5' RACE reads, yields one record per CDR3 protein. The data hold 8,000 to 9,000 distinct CDR3 sequences, with 8.4% observed a single time.

V and J are TRBV7-9 and TRBJ1-1, with TRBD1 matching 9 bases. The sequence came from an adult with HIV infection. Sequencing used blood, obtained during antiretroviral therapy. The CDR3 region is CASSSREQGAMNTEAFF. CDR3 nucleotide sequence: TGTGCCAGCAGCTCAAGAGAACAGGGGGCGATGAACACTGAAGCTTTCTTT.